In its sample, the clone carrying this T cell receptor (beta chain) was seen a few times. Its antigen remains unidentified. This sample is drawn from a study of beta chain features in type 1 diabetes. Across the study: Age, gender and cell yields were alike across patients and healthy donors.

Points from the study as a whole: All four CD4+ subsets from Type 1 diabetes patients carried moderately but significantly shorter TCRB CDR3s.

Investigators reverse transcribed all isolated RNA, so they sequenced expressed TCRB transcripts. Sequencing was performed with immunoSEQ multiplex PCR; in TCRdb, only in-frame clones are kept and a portion is missing. There are roughly 230,000 clones in the sample; approximately 11% occur only once, and over 0.015% lies in the top ten. Sequenced input: naive CD4+ T cells from blood. The clonotype originates from a man younger than 40 with type 1 diabetes.

The CDR3 DNA reads as TGTGCCAGCAGTAGAAACGGGGAGCTGTTTTTT. Its protein is CASSRNGELFF. The rearrangement joins TRBV7-2 to TRBJ2-2; D is ambiguous. The V end was cut by 6 bases, the J end by 7 bases, with 6 bases between. Germline CDR1 reads SGHTA; CDR2 reads FQGNSA. This CDR3 spans 11 amino acids.